Listed below are T cell receptor beta chains from one sample, sequenced in a study of human T cells and chemical hapten exposure. Each CDR3 protein is one row after TCRdb ran MiXCR on the RACE reads. The sample has 60,000 to 70,000 distinct CDR3 sequences, approximately 11% seen once; the top ten hold roughly 5%. The input for sequencing was whole blood, taken in connection with sensitization to the hapten diphenylcyclopropenone (DPC). The receptors derive from a woman aged 45 to 65 with alopecia areata. Some clones in this sample may be carry-over from other donors' samples. Both conserved end residues are part of each CDR3. Fields, in order: J gene, V gene, D gene, clone size, CDR3 protein, CDR3 DNA. D genes are given only for firm matches. Rows may omit the clone size; those that give it use once, few, many or a size class.

j_call: TRBJ2-1; v_call: TRBV30; d_call: TRBD2; clone_size: few; cdr3_aa: CAWSEPSGGPSSYNEQFF; cdr3_nt: TGTGCCTGGAGTGAGCCTAGCGGGGGGCCGAGCTCCTACAATGAGCAGTTCTTC
j_call: TRBJ1-3; v_call: TRBV28; d_call: TRBD1; clone_size: few; cdr3_aa: CASSLVEGARNTIYF; cdr3_nt: TGTGCCAGCAGTTTAGTTGAGGGGGCAAGGAACACCATATATTTT
j_call: TRBJ2-7; v_call: TRBV11-2; d_call: NA; clone_size: many; cdr3_aa: CASSAQKAPYEQYF; cdr3_nt: TGTGCCAGCAGCGCTCAAAAGGCCCCCTACGAGCAGTACTTC
j_call: TRBJ2-5; v_call: TRBV7-9; d_call: NA; clone_size: NA; cdr3_aa: CASSFRGIETQYF; cdr3_nt: TGTGCCAGCAGTTTCAGGGGAATAGAGACCCAGTACTTC
j_call: TRBJ2-7; v_call: TRBV28; d_call: NA; clone_size: few; cdr3_aa: CASSSNYEQYF; cdr3_nt: TGTGCCAGCAGTTCCAACTACGAGCAGTACTTC
j_call: TRBJ2-5; v_call: TRBV27; d_call: TRBD1; clone_size: few; cdr3_aa: CASSLRDRLQETQYF; cdr3_nt: TGTGCCAGCAGTTTACGGGACAGGTTGCAAGAGACCCAGTACTTC
j_call: TRBJ1-3; v_call: TRBV20-1; d_call: NA; clone_size: many; cdr3_aa: CSAKSGNTIYF; cdr3_nt: TGCAGTGCTAAATCCGGAAACACCATATATTTT
j_call: TRBJ1-5; v_call: TRBV7-9; d_call: NA; clone_size: NA; cdr3_aa: CASSLGAPGAGDRPQHF; cdr3_nt: TGTGCCAGCAGCTTAGGGGCCCCGGGGGCAGGGGATCGGCCCCAGCATTTT
j_call: TRBJ2-7; v_call: TRBV3-1; d_call: TRBD2; clone_size: few; cdr3_aa: CASSLTSAEQYF; cdr3_nt: TGTGCCAGCAGCCTTACTAGCGCCGAGCAGTACTTC
j_call: TRBJ2-2; v_call: TRBV3-1; d_call: TRBD2; clone_size: many; cdr3_aa: CASGSGTSGRRNTGELFF; cdr3_nt: TGTGCCAGCGGATCCGGGACTAGCGGGAGGCGAAACACCGGGGAGCTGTTTTTT
j_call: TRBJ1-5; v_call: TRBV18; d_call: NA; clone_size: few; cdr3_aa: CASSTGRDQPQHF; cdr3_nt: TGTGCCAGCTCAACGGGGAGAGATCAGCCCCAGCATTTT
j_call: TRBJ2-1; v_call: TRBV14; d_call: NA; clone_size: few; cdr3_aa: CASSQGQRGYILYNEQFF; cdr3_nt: TGTGCCAGCAGCCAAGGACAGAGGGGCTATATACTCTACAATGAGCAGTTCTTC
j_call: TRBJ1-1; v_call: TRBV7-9; d_call: NA; clone_size: few; cdr3_aa: CASSLGGRRNTEAFF; cdr3_nt: TGTGCCAGCAGCTTAGGGGGTAGAAGGAACACTGAAGCTTTCTTT
j_call: TRBJ1-4; v_call: TRBV28; d_call: NA; clone_size: NA; cdr3_aa: CASSSRQGNEKLFF; cdr3_nt: TGTGCCAGCAGTTCCCGCCAGGGTAATGAAAAACTGTTTTTT
j_call: TRBJ2-5; v_call: TRBV5-1; d_call: NA; clone_size: few; cdr3_aa: CASSLGFVGSETQYF; cdr3_nt: TGCGCCAGCAGCTTGGGGTTCGTCGGGTCTGAGACCCAGTACTTC
j_call: TRBJ2-1; v_call: TRBV5-4; d_call: NA; clone_size: few; cdr3_aa: CASSLGIAEGYNEQFF; cdr3_nt: TGTGCCAGCAGCTTAGGAATAGCGGAAGGATACAATGAGCAGTTCTTC
j_call: TRBJ2-2; v_call: TRBV12-3/TRBV12-4; d_call: TRBD1; clone_size: many; cdr3_aa: CASSSGTGDPGELFF; cdr3_nt: TGTGCCAGCAGTTCCGGGACAGGGGACCCCGGGGAGCTGTTTTTT
j_call: TRBJ1-1; v_call: TRBV20-1; d_call: NA; clone_size: many; cdr3_aa: CSAPGLDNEAFF; cdr3_nt: TGCAGTGCCCCAGGGTTGGACAATGAAGCTTTCTTT
j_call: TRBJ2-7; v_call: TRBV2; d_call: NA; clone_size: once; cdr3_aa: CASSEQNYEQYF; cdr3_nt: TGTGCCAGCAGTGAACAGAACTACGAGCAGTACTTC
j_call: TRBJ1-1; v_call: TRBV6-2/TRBV6-3; d_call: NA; clone_size: few; cdr3_aa: CASSQQNRNTEAFF; cdr3_nt: TGTGCCAGCAGTCAGCAAAACAGGAACACTGAAGCTTTCTTT
j_call: TRBJ1-6; v_call: TRBV7-2; d_call: TRBD1; clone_size: NA; cdr3_aa: CASSSNRGRAPLHF; cdr3_nt: TGTGCCAGCAGCTCTAACAGGGGTCGGGCACCCCTCCACTTT
j_call: TRBJ1-1; v_call: TRBV5-6; d_call: TRBD1; clone_size: many; cdr3_aa: CASSTYRGRVTEAFF; cdr3_nt: TGTGCCAGCAGCACCTACAGGGGACGTGTCACTGAAGCTTTCTTT
j_call: TRBJ1-2; v_call: TRBV29-1; d_call: NA; clone_size: many; cdr3_aa: CSVGAGDYGYTF; cdr3_nt: TGCAGCGTTGGGGCTGGGGACTATGGCTACACCTTC
j_call: TRBJ1-5; v_call: TRBV29-1; d_call: TRBD1; clone_size: many; cdr3_aa: CSVKQGGDQPQHF; cdr3_nt: TGCAGCGTTAAACAGGGGGGCGATCAGCCCCAGCATTTT
j_call: TRBJ2-1; v_call: TRBV7-3; d_call: NA; clone_size: many; cdr3_aa: CASSLTWTDYNEQFF; cdr3_nt: TGTGCCAGCAGCTTAACGTGGACAGACTACAATGAGCAGTTCTTC
j_call: TRBJ2-2; v_call: TRBV12-3/TRBV12-4; d_call: NA; clone_size: NA; cdr3_aa: CASSLRGETGELFF; cdr3_nt: TGTGCCAGCAGTTTAAGGGGGGAAACCGGGGAGCTGTTTTTT
j_call: TRBJ2-5; v_call: TRBV7-2; d_call: NA; clone_size: many; cdr3_aa: CASSLSALQETQYF; cdr3_nt: TGTGCCAGCAGCTTATCAGCGTTACAAGAGACCCAGTACTTC
j_call: TRBJ2-3; v_call: TRBV5-1; d_call: NA; clone_size: NA; cdr3_aa: CASSLDSTDTQYF; cdr3_nt: TGCGCCAGCAGCTTGGACAGCACAGATACGCAGTATTTT
j_call: TRBJ2-7; v_call: TRBV30; d_call: NA; clone_size: NA; cdr3_aa: CALGTANYEQYF; cdr3_nt: TGTGCCCTGGGGACTGCTAATTACGAGCAGTACTTC
j_call: TRBJ2-2; v_call: TRBV27; d_call: NA; clone_size: few; cdr3_aa: CASSLDRRGLASTGELFF; cdr3_nt: TGTGCCAGCAGTTTAGATCGGCGGGGCCTAGCGAGTACCGGGGAGCTGTTTTTT
j_call: TRBJ2-3; v_call: TRBV7-9; d_call: NA; clone_size: few; cdr3_aa: CASSFYADTQYF; cdr3_nt: TGTGCCAGCAGCTTTTATGCGGATACGCAGTATTTT
j_call: TRBJ2-7; v_call: TRBV18; d_call: NA; clone_size: many; cdr3_aa: CASSPKAPYSYEQYF; cdr3_nt: TGTGCCAGCTCACCCAAGGCCCCTTACTCCTACGAGCAGTACTTC
j_call: TRBJ2-4; v_call: TRBV20-1; d_call: NA; clone_size: NA; cdr3_aa: CSAPPDSGAKNIQYF; cdr3_nt: TGCAGTGCTCCGCCGGACTCGGGAGCCAAAAACATTCAGTACTTC
j_call: TRBJ2-5; v_call: TRBV3-1; d_call: NA; clone_size: few; cdr3_aa: CASSQVLGETQYF; cdr3_nt: TGTGCCAGCAGCCAAGTACTAGGGGAGACCCAGTACTTC
j_call: TRBJ1-4; v_call: TRBV14; d_call: NA; clone_size: few; cdr3_aa: CASSQDYGTFNEKLFF; cdr3_nt: TGTGCCAGCAGCCAAGACTACGGCACCTTTAATGAAAAACTGTTTTTT
j_call: TRBJ2-2; v_call: TRBV27; d_call: TRBD1; clone_size: many; cdr3_aa: CASSLPGQGYGELFF; cdr3_nt: TGTGCCAGCAGTTTACCGGGACAGGGATACGGGGAGCTGTTTTTT
j_call: TRBJ1-2; v_call: TRBV6-5; d_call: NA; clone_size: NA; cdr3_aa: CASSRSGANGYTF; cdr3_nt: TGTGCCAGCAGCCGCTCAGGAGCCAATGGCTACACCTTC
j_call: TRBJ2-1; v_call: TRBV4-1; d_call: TRBD2; clone_size: NA; cdr3_aa: CASSPSGRAVEQFF; cdr3_nt: TGCGCCAGCAGCCCTAGCGGGAGGGCCGTTGAGCAGTTCTTC
j_call: TRBJ2-6; v_call: TRBV6-2/TRBV6-3; d_call: NA; clone_size: many; cdr3_aa: CASTSSGANVLTF; cdr3_nt: TGTGCCAGCACGAGTTCTGGGGCCAACGTCCTGACTTTC
j_call: TRBJ2-6; v_call: TRBV6-6; d_call: TRBD1; clone_size: many; cdr3_aa: CASRVPGQGVDGANVLTF; cdr3_nt: TGTGCCAGCAGGGTACCGGGACAGGGGGTTGATGGGGCCAACGTCCTGACTTTC
j_call: TRBJ1-2; v_call: TRBV20-1; d_call: NA; clone_size: many; cdr3_aa: CSARDLFVEQASRYTF; cdr3_nt: TGCAGTGCTAGAGATCTCTTTGTAGAACAGGCGTCCCGCTACACCTTC
j_call: TRBJ1-4; v_call: TRBV5-1; d_call: TRBD1; clone_size: NA; cdr3_aa: CASSSSTGRSTNEKLFF; cdr3_nt: TGCGCCAGCAGCTCATCGACAGGGAGGTCAACTAATGAAAAACTGTTTTTT
j_call: TRBJ1-4; v_call: TRBV6-6; d_call: TRBD1; clone_size: NA; cdr3_aa: CATLRTGSATNEKLFF; cdr3_nt: TGTGCCACCCTCAGGACAGGCAGCGCAACTAATGAAAAACTGTTTTTT
j_call: TRBJ1-1; v_call: TRBV30; d_call: NA; clone_size: many; cdr3_aa: CAWALQGNTEAFF; cdr3_nt: TGTGCCTGGGCCTTACAGGGGAACACTGAAGCTTTCTTT
j_call: TRBJ2-1; v_call: TRBV11-2; d_call: NA; clone_size: many; cdr3_aa: CASSFRDSSYNEQFF; cdr3_nt: TGTGCCAGCAGCTTTCGAGATTCCTCCTACAATGAGCAGTTCTTC
j_call: TRBJ2-1; v_call: TRBV6-5; d_call: TRBD2; clone_size: many; cdr3_aa: CASSDRLARTNEQFF; cdr3_nt: TGTGCCAGCAGTGACAGACTAGCGCGAACGAATGAGCAGTTCTTC